These 5 T cell receptor beta chains share one sample of origin, sequenced in a study of cytomegalovirus exposure and HLA in healthy donors. Only in-frame clones appear in the TCRdb table, and some are missing; sequencing was by immunoSEQ multiplex PCR. The table lists some 38,000 clones, approximately 92% of them singletons. What was sequenced was PBMCs. The receptors stem from a man between 18 and 35 years old in good health and CMV-seronegative.

The gene calls are TRBV28 and TRBJ1-1; no definite D call. The V gene lost 8 bases and the J gene lost 4 bases, with 11 bases spanning the gap. Germline loops: CDR1 MDHEN, CDR2 SYDVKM. The CDR3 spans 12 residues. The CDR3 sequence is CASGTSGTEAFF. DNA for the CDR3: TGTGCCAGCGGCACGTCGGGCACTGAAGCTTTCTTT.

The chain is built from TRBV18 and TRBJ1-2; D call uncertain. V was pared by 0 bases and J by 4 bases, with 15 bases between. This CDR3 contains 16 residues. Germline CDR1 reads KGHSH; CDR2 reads LQKENI. The CDR3 reads CASSPPLRERVYGYTF. CDR3 nucleotides: TGTGCCAGCTCACCACCGCTCCGGGAACGAGTCTATGGCTACACCTTC.

The chain couples TRBV5-6 to TRBJ2-1, with 7 bases fitting TRBD2. Germline V gene data show CDR1 as SGHDT and CDR2 as YYEEEE. The CDR3 is made up of 16 amino acids. J was trimmed by 5 bases and V by 4 bases; bases with no gene match: 12. CDR3: CASSLHLLAVHNEQFF. The CDR3 DNA is TGTGCCAGCAGCCTGCACTTGCTAGCGGTACACAATGAGCAGTTCTTC.

The V and J genes are TRBV30 and TRBJ1-1; 8 bases line up with TRBD1. After removal of 4 bases from V and 4 bases from J, the junction contained 8 bases not matched to a gene. Germline values: CDR1 GTSNPN, CDR2 SVGIG (reference sequence). The CDR3 has 14 amino acids. The CDR3 DNA sequence: TGTGCCTGGAAGGGGGCAGGGGGCTTCACTGAAGCTTTCTTT. This gives the protein CAWKGAGGFTEAFF.

This clone appeared a single time. The chain couples TRBV2 to TRBJ1-1, with a tentative D call TRBD1 (5 bases). Deletions cut 6 bases from V and 2 bases from J, with 13 bases between. The CDR3 is made up of 14 amino acids. CDR1 and CDR2 from the germline V gene are SNHLY and FYNNEI. The DNA of the CDR3 is TGTGCCAGCAGCGCGGGACTGGCAAACACTGAAGCTTTCTTT. Translation: CASSAGLANTEAFF.